The 27 T cell receptor beta chains in this list originate from one sample, sequenced in a study of blood T cell repertoires in COVID-19. Here immunoSEQ multiplex PCR was the method, and the copy in TCRdb shows in-frame clones only, minus some. The data hold approximately 330,000 clones, with around 85% observed a single time. Sequenced: PBMCs or T cells enriched from blood (not recorded which). The receptors stem from a woman in her 40s with acute COVID-19.

The chain has TRBV29-1 and TRBJ1-1, with 9 bases identical to TRBD1. The CDR3 extends over 16 amino acids. Germline CDR1 reads SQVTM; CDR2 reads ANQGSEA. V lost 7 bases to trimming and J lost 8 bases; unmatched junction nucleotides: 20. CDR3 in amino acids: CSAGAPGTGINIEAFF. CDR3 sequence (DNA): TGCAGCGCCGGGGCCCCCGGGACAGGGATAAATATAGAAGCTTTCTTT.

This chain uses TRBV7-2 with TRBJ1-2, with D unresolved. There are 15 residues in the CDR3. Between the trimmed V and J ends, which lost 2 bases and 0 bases, there was a span of 10 bases. The germline CDR1 and CDR2 sequences are SGHTA and FQGNSA. The CDR3 protein is CASSLSPGTNYGYTF. The CDR3 DNA is TGTGCCAGCAGCTTAAGTCCGGGAACTAACTATGGCTACACCTTC.

The CDR3 DNA follows: TGCGCCAGCAGCCCCCGGGAGAGGGGCTATAATTCACCCCTCCACTTT. Translated, it gives CASSPRERGYNSPLHF. V gene TRBV5-1 combines with J gene TRBJ1-6, with D perhaps TRBD1 (5 bases). The germline V gene has CDR1 SGHRS and CDR2 YFSETQ. The germline V and J ends were trimmed by 4 bases and 3 bases, with 14 bases remaining between them. The CDR3 contains 16 residues.

This clone was seen a single time. The gene calls are TRBV11-3 and TRBJ1-1; TRBD1 is a possible D gene (5 bases). This CDR3 is built from 15 residues. V lost 0 bases and J 0 bases, leaving 8 bases between the germline ends. Per germline, CDR1 SGHNT and CDR2 YENEEA. CDR3 nucleotides: TGTGCCAGCAGCTTAGAGGGGACTATGAACACTGAAGCTTTCTTT. Its protein is CASSLEGTMNTEAFF.

This rearrangement joins TRBV9 to TRBJ2-1; D ambiguous. CDR1 is SGDLS, CDR2 YYNGEE, per germline. CDR3 length: 14 amino acids. Trimming removed 0 bases from V and 9 bases from J, with 13 bases in between. CDR3 region: CASSVENRSGEQFF. The CDR3, as DNA: TGTGCCAGCAGCGTAGAGAACAGATCCGGTGAGCAGTTCTTC.

The CDR3 region has the DNA TGCGCCAGCAGCTTGCTCCGGGACAGTGAAGCTTTCTTT. It translates to CASSLLRDSEAFF. The gene calls are TRBV5-1 and TRBJ1-1, with 7 bases matching TRBD1. The V and J ends lost 1 base and 7 bases, in that order; junction bases with no gene match: 4. This CDR3 has 13 residues. Germline CDR1 reads SGHRS; CDR2 reads YFSETQ.

The chain carries TRBV7-8 and TRBJ2-5; 11 bases line up with TRBD1. Germline V lookup: CDR1 SGHVS, CDR2 FQNEAQ. The CDR3 runs 16 residues. With 0 bases clipped from V and 5 bases from J, the junction kept 5 bases outside the gene matches. CDR3 amino acids: CASSLAGTGGWETQYF. CDR3 DNA sequence: TGTGCCAGCAGCTTAGCCGGGACAGGGGGGTGGGAGACCCAGTACTTC.

This clone was found once. This chain connects TRBV19 to TRBJ1-6; D perhaps matches TRBD1 (6 bases). Looked up from germline, CDR1 is LNHDA and CDR2 is SQIVND (reference sequence). V was clipped by 7 bases and J by 7 bases, with 11 bases between them. This CDR3 contains 13 residues. The CDR3 DNA is TGTGCCAGTAAAGACAGGTGGAATTCACCCCTCCACTTT. Its translation is CASKDRWNSPLHF.

This sequence joins TRBV19 and TRBJ1-6; D gene unclear. Germline CDR1 is LNHDA and CDR2 is SQIVND (reference sequence). Trimming shortened V by 8 bases and J by 5 bases, and 16 bases separated the two germline ends. The CDR3 totals 15 residues. The CDR3 reads CASGIRRSDNSPLHF. DNA of the CDR3: TGTGCCAGTGGCATTAGAAGGAGCGATAATTCACCCCTCCACTTT.

The rearrangement joins TRBV7-3 to TRBJ2-7; D is perhaps TRBD2 (5 bases). The CDR3 runs 14 residues. V was trimmed by 6 bases and J by 3 bases, leaving 15 bases between them. Germline lookup yields CDR1 SGHTA and CDR2 FQGTGA. The CDR3 spells CASSPSPDFYEQYF. The DNA for the CDR3 is TGTGCCAGCAGTCCTAGTCCGGACTTCTACGAGCAGTACTTC. The full variable domain, completed using reference TRBV7-3 and TRBJ2-7, is GAGVSQTPSNKVTEKGKYVELRCDPISGHTALYWYRQSLGQGPEFLIYFQGTGAADDSGLPNDRFFAVRPEGSVSTLKIQRTERGDSAVYLCASSPSPDFYEQYFGPGTRLTVT.

The CDR3 DNA is TGTGCCAGCAGTCGCCTCGTCCCGACACCAAATCAGCCCCAGCATTTT. Its translation is CASSRLVPTPNQPQHF. The chain employs TRBV6-2 or TRBV6-3 and TRBJ1-5; D unresolved. V lost 5 bases, J lost 4 bases, and 18 bases lay in between. This CDR3 contains 16 residues. Looked up from germline, CDR1 is MNHEY and CDR2 is SVGEGT.

This chain uses TRBV27 with TRBJ2-7; 7 bases are shared with TRBD1. Germline values: CDR1 MNHEY, CDR2 SMNVEV (reference sequence). This CDR3 is built from 13 residues. J lost 4 bases, V lost 3 bases, and 3 bases had no gene match. The CDR3 loop reads CASSLTGKYEQYF. CDR3 nucleotides: TGTGCCAGCAGTTTGACAGGGAAGTACGAGCAGTACTTC.

J is TRBJ2-7 and V is TRBV12-1; no DNA check was done on the table's D call, TRBD1. TRBV12-1 is tagged as a pseudogene. The CDR3 sequence is 11 residues long. CDR3 DNA: TGTGCCAGCACCTCCCAGGGCGAGCAGTACTTC. Protein sequence: CASTSQGEQYF.

V and J are TRBV5-1 and TRBJ1-3, with D hard to call. Trimming removed 0 bases from V and 0 bases from J, with 13 bases in between. The CDR3 runs 17 residues. Germline CDR1 reads SGHRS; CDR2 reads YFSETQ. The CDR3 DNA reads TGCGCCAGCAGCTTGGCTGACCAGGTCCTCTCTGGAAACACCATATATTTT. Translated: CASSLADQVLSGNTIYF.

This clone was detected only a few times. Other DNA variants within this sample encode the same CDR3. This rearrangement joins TRBV6-5 to TRBJ2-5; 8 bases fit TRBD1. This CDR3 region has 14 residues. V trimming: 4 bases; J trimming: 1 base; junction bases outside the gene matches: 2. Germline V gene data show CDR1 as MNHEY and CDR2 as SVGAGI. Written as DNA, the CDR3 is TGTGCCAGCAGTTGGGGGACAGGCCAAGAGACCCAGTACTTC. It translates to CASSWGTGQETQYF.

The V and J genes are TRBV28 and TRBJ1-4, with TRBD1 matching over 7 bases. The germline V gene has CDR1 MDHEN and CDR2 SYDVKM. The CDR3 covers 15 residues. The ends lost 3 bases at V and 8 bases at J; junction bases unmatched: 9. The CDR3 sequence is CASSFGGQGVEKLFF. CDR3 nucleotide sequence: TGTGCCAGCAGTTTTGGGGGGCAGGGGGTCGAAAAACTGTTTTTT. The full variable domain, its missing parts supplied by reference TRBV28 and TRBJ1-4, is DVKVTQSSRYLVKRTGEKVFLECVQDMDHENMFWYRQDPGLGLRLIYFSYDVKMKEKGDIPEGYSVSREKKERFSLILESASTNQTSMYLCASSFGGQGVEKLFFGSGTQLSVL.

The V call is TRBV6-5, the J call TRBJ1-1; D remains ambiguous. The CDR3 contains 11 residues. Germline CDR1 and CDR2: MNHEY and SVGAGI. The V gene lost 2 bases and the J gene lost 5 bases, with 3 bases spanning the gap. For the CDR3, the DNA is TGTGCCAGCAGTTACCAAACTGAAGCTTTCTTT. Translated, it gives CASSYQTEAFF.

This CDR3 reads CASSGLGSYEQYF. The CDR3 DNA follows: TGTGCCAGCAGTGGCCTAGGCTCCTACGAGCAGTACTTC. The genes are TRBV27 and TRBJ2-7; D gene ambiguous. Trimming stripped 5 bases from V and 0 bases from J, with 8 bases between. CDR1 is MNHEY and CDR2 is SMNVEV in the germline V gene (reference sequence). The CDR3 is 13 amino acids.

This chain joins TRBV18 and TRBJ2-3; 14 positions agree with TRBD2. Germline trimming cut 3 bases from V and 3 bases from J; bases unmatched to any gene: 2. The CDR3 extends over 16 amino acids. Looked up from germline, CDR1 is KGHSH and CDR2 is LQKENI. Written as DNA, the CDR3 is TGTGCCAGCTCACCCGGGACTAGCGGGAGTACAGATACGCAGTATTTT. Its protein product is CASSPGTSGSTDTQYF.

CDR3 in DNA: TGTGCCAGCAGCCAGACTAGCGGGGCCCACAATGAGCAGTTCTTC. Protein product: CASSQTSGAHNEQFF. This chain uses TRBV7-8 with TRBJ2-1; TRBD2 aligns across 11 bases. V lost 5 bases and J lost 5; bases outside the gene matches: 5. The CDR3 contains 15 residues. Germline V gene data show CDR1 as SGHVS and CDR2 as FQNEAQ.

The rearrangement uses TRBV3-1 (or the pseudogene TRBV3-2) and TRBJ1-4, with 10 bases lining up with TRBD1. CDR3 length: 14 amino acids. CDR1 and CDR2 from the germline V gene are LGHDT and YNNKEL (reference sequence). Germline trimming cut 5 bases from V and 8 bases from J; bases unmatched to any gene: 5. The CDR3 DNA follows: TGTGCCAGCAGCTACGGACAGGGGGGAGAAAAACTGTTTTTT. It encodes CASSYGQGGEKLFF.

The rearrangement uses TRBV2 and TRBJ2-1; D may be TRBD1 (6 bases). The CDR3 length is 12 residues. Trimming pared 6 bases from V and 8 bases from J, leaving 11 bases between. The germline V gene encodes CDR1 SNHLY and CDR2 FYNNEI. In nucleotides, the CDR3 is TGTGCCAGCAGCGCTACAGGGCATGAGCAGTTCTTC. As protein: CASSATGHEQFF. The whole variable domain, filled in from reference TRBV2 and TRBJ2-1, reads EPEVTQTPSHQVTQMGQEVILRCVPISNHLYFYWYRQILGQKVEFLVSFYNNEISEKSEIFDDQFSVERPDGSNFTLKIRSTKLEDSAMYFCASSATGHEQFFGPGTRLTVL.

The rearrangement uses TRBV19 and TRBJ2-2; 11 bases are shared with TRBD2. With V trimmed by 3 bases and J by 6 bases, 15 bases remained unmatched. This CDR3 spans 19 amino acids. Germline V lookup: CDR1 LNHDA, CDR2 SQIVND (reference sequence). CDR3 nucleotide sequence: TGTGCCAGTAGTATCAAGGCCCTAGCGGGGGGTCGAGGTCCCGGGGAGCTGTTTTTT. It specifies CASSIKALAGGRGPGELFF.

Concerning this clone itself: Other DNA sequences from this sample encode an identical CDR3 as well. This chain joins TRBV11-2 and TRBJ1-3; 7 nucleotides match TRBD1. Trimming cost V 3 bases and J 4 bases; bases outside gene matches: 0. This CDR3 contains 13 residues. From germline, CDR1 is SGHAT and CDR2 FQNNGV. The CDR3: CASSLDRGNTIYF. The DNA of the CDR3 is TGTGCCAGCAGCTTGGACAGGGGAAACACCATATATTTT.

This clone was observed a few times. The chain recombines TRBV7-2 with TRBJ2-3, with D uncertain. CDR3 length: 13 amino acids. Germline CDR1 and CDR2: SGHTA and FQGNSA. The V and J ends lost 1 base and 7 bases respectively, with 9 bases between them. The DNA for the CDR3 is TGTGCCAGCAGCTTAGGTCAGGATAATACGCAGTATTTT. This encodes CASSLGQDNTQYF.

The chain carries TRBV5-3 and TRBJ1-6; tentatively, D is TRBD1 (6 bases). TRBV5-3 is given ORF status, its function remaining uncertain. The germline V and J ends were trimmed by 4 bases and 7 bases, with 21 bases remaining between them. The CDR3 totals 17 residues. The DNA of the CDR3 is TGTGCCAGAAGCAACTTCAACAGGGAGTTTGAGAATTCACCCCTCCACTTT. Protein: CARSNFNREFENSPLHF.

The genes are TRBV9 and TRBJ2-1; a weak D match, TRBD2 (7 bases). Trimming pared 0 bases from V and 0 bases from J, leaving 16 bases between. The CDR3 length is 18 residues. The V gene's germline CDR1 is SGDLS and CDR2 YYNGEE. The DNA for the CDR3 is TGTGCCAGCAGCGTAGCTATGGGGGGGGCCTACTCCTACAATGAGCAGTTCTTC. Its translation: CASSVAMGGAYSYNEQFF. Looking up the rest from reference TRBV9 and TRBJ2-1 gives the full variable domain: DSGVTQTPKHLITATGQRVTLRCSPRSGDLSVYWYQQSLDQGLQFLIQYYNGEERAKGNILERFSAQQFPDLHSELNLSSLELGDSALYFCASSVAMGGAYSYNEQFFGPGTRLTVL.